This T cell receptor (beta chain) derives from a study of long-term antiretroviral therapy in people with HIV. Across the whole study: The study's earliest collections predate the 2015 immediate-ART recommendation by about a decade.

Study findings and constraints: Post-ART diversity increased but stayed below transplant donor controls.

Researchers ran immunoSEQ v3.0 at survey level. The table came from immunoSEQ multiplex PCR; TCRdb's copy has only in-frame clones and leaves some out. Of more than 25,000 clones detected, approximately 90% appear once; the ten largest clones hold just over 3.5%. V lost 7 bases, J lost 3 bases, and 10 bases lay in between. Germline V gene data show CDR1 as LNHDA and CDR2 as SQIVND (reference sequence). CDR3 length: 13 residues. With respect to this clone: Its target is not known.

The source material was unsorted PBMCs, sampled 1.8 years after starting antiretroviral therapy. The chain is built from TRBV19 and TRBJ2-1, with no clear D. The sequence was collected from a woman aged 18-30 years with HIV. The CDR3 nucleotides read TGTGCCAGTACTCCAACCGGCTACAATGAGCAGTTCTTC. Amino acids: CASTPTGYNEQFF.